A single sample gave rise to the 19 T cell receptor beta chains below, sequenced in a study of beta chain features in type 1 diabetes (dated by TCRdb to about 2018). Overall study results and their limits: Type 1 diabetes patients showed a moderate but significant shortening of TCRB CDR3 length in all four CD4+ subsets.

Which antigens these TCRs recognize remains unknown. Library preparation employed the immunoSEQ multiplex PCR assay. The entire isolated RNA was reverse transcribed using the High Capacity cDNA Reverse Transcription Kit, and thus expressed TCRB transcripts were sequenced. In TCRdb, the immuneACCESS table is reduced to in-frame sequences with V and J assigned. These tables do not hold every clone; where another copy was compared, an unresolved V gene accounts for under half, and the others remain unexplained. In this sample the table shows more than 95,000 clones, approximately 30% of which occur a single time. The ten largest make up 0.5% to 0.55% of the sample. What was sequenced was central memory CD4+ T cells from blood. The receptors were gathered from a woman younger than 30 with type 1 diabetes.

This clone was seen at least ten times. V gene TRBV5-1 combines with J gene TRBJ2-4, with 10 bases identical to TRBD2. Germline loops: CDR1 SGHRS, CDR2 YFSETQ. CDR3 size: 16 residues. Trimming removed 1 base from V and 7 bases from J; junction bases left unmatched: 8. The CDR3 sequence is CASSLRASGSGNIQYF. CDR3 DNA sequence: TGCGCCAGCAGCTTGAGGGCTAGCGGGAGTGGGAACATTCAGTACTTC. Filled out from reference TRBV5-1 and TRBJ2-4, the complete variable domain reads KAGVTQTPRYLIKTRGQQVTLSCSPISGHRSVSWYQQTPGQGLQFLFEYFSETQRNKGNFPGRFSGRQFSNSRSEMNVSTLELGDSALYLCASSLRASGSGNIQYFGAGTRLSVL.

This rearrangement joins TRBV5-1 to TRBJ2-1; TRBD2 matches 14 bases. The junction had 7 bases not matched to a gene; V was cut back by 0 bases and J by 5 bases. This CDR3 comprises 18 residues. Germline values: CDR1 SGHRS, CDR2 YFSETQ. CDR3 amino acids: CASSLGGTSGRRNNEQFF. In DNA, the CDR3 is TGCGCCAGCAGCTTGGGAGGGACTAGCGGGAGAAGGAACAATGAGCAGTTCTTC.

The chain couples TRBV7-3 to TRBJ2-3; 13 bases line up with TRBD2. CDR3 length equals 16 residues. Germline CDR1 SGHTA, CDR2 FQGTGA. V shed 4 bases and J 3 bases; nucleotides not matched to a gene: 4. The DNA for the CDR3 is TGTGCCAGCAGCTCCGGGACTAGCGGGGCGACAGATACGCAGTATTTT. Translating it yields CASSSGTSGATDTQYF.

V usage is TRBV6-5 and J usage is TRBJ2-7; 7 positions agree with TRBD2. Per germline, CDR1 MNHEY and CDR2 SVGAGI. The CDR3 spans 14 residues. J was trimmed by 1 base and V by 5 bases; bases with no gene match: 5. CDR3 residues: CASSARSGSYEQYF. DNA of the CDR3: TGTGCCAGCAGTGCCCGTAGCGGGTCCTACGAGCAGTACTTC.

The V call is TRBV4-3, the J call TRBJ1-2; D unresolved. Germline V gene data show CDR1 as LGHNA and CDR2 as YSLEER. The CDR3 sequence is 13 residues long. Trimming removed 1 base at V and 4 bases at J, with 7 bases between. CDR3 loop: CASSQGRSYGYTF. CDR3 bases: TGCGCCAGCAGCCAAGGACGGAGCTATGGCTACACCTTC.

The chain uses TRBV5-1 and TRBJ2-6, with D hard to call. This CDR3 contains 13 residues. The V and J ends lost 4 bases and 4 bases respectively, with 6 bases between them. The germline CDR1 and CDR2 sequences are SGHRS and YFSETQ. The CDR3: CASSPGGANVLTF. DNA for the CDR3: TGCGCCAGCAGCCCCGGGGGGGCCAACGTCCTGACTTTC.

This chain connects TRBV28 to TRBJ1-2, with no clear D. V gave up 6 bases and J gave up 5 bases, with 13 bases separating them. Germline-derived CDR1 and CDR2 are MDHEN and SYDVKM. The CDR3 contains 13 residues. This CDR3 is CASSPPGSYGYTF. DNA of the CDR3: TGTGCCAGCAGCCCCCCGGGGAGTTATGGCTACACCTTC.

The gene calls are TRBV18 and TRBJ2-1, with unresolved D. Germline values: CDR1 KGHSH, CDR2 LQKENI. Trimming removed 3 bases from V and 5 bases from J, with 14 bases in between. This CDR3 region has 15 residues. DNA of the CDR3: TGTGCCAGCTCACCTCTTCTGACTGGAAACAATGAGCAGTTCTTC. Its protein product is CASSPLLTGNNEQFF.

The chain couples TRBV18 to TRBJ2-1; TRBD2 matches 8 bases. The CDR3 runs to 15 residues. Germline CDR1 and CDR2: KGHSH and LQKENI. The V segment lost 3 bases and the J segment 7 bases; nucleotides outside the gene matches: 8. The CDR3, as DNA: TGTGCCAGCTCACCGGGAGGACTAGCCGGGAATGAGCAGTTCTTC. This translates into CASSPGGLAGNEQFF.

This chain connects TRBV11-2 to TRBJ2-3; 7 positions match TRBD1. CDR1 is SGHAT and CDR2 is FQNNGV in the germline V gene. With 7 bases clipped from V and 5 bases from J, the junction kept 12 bases outside the gene matches. CDR3 length equals 15 residues. Here the CDR3 reads CASTLFSRGQDTQYF. CDR3 sequence (DNA): TGTGCCAGCACCCTCTTTTCGAGGGGGCAAGATACGCAGTATTTT.

This clone was seen more than once but under ten times. The J gene is TRBJ1-1, the V gene TRBV9, with TRBD1 as a possible D gene (5 bases). V was clipped by 0 bases and J by 4 bases, with 7 bases between them. The CDR3 has 13 amino acids. CDR1 SGDLS and CDR2 YYNGEE come from the germline V gene. CDR3: CASSVERGTEAFF. CDR3 in DNA: TGTGCCAGCAGCGTAGAAAGGGGCACTGAAGCTTTCTTT.

This clone was observed a handful of times. This chain links TRBV5-1 with TRBJ2-3; D uncertain. The V end was cut by 1 base, the J end by 2 bases, with 8 bases between. Germline V gene sequence: CDR1 SGHRS, CDR2 YFSETQ. The CDR3 covers 14 residues. CDR3 in DNA: TGCGCCAGCAGCTTGACTCGTTACACAGATACGCAGTATTTT. Amino acid sequence: CASSLTRYTDTQYF.

The rearrangement uses TRBV19 and TRBJ2-2; D ambiguous. Germline V gives CDR1 LNHDA, CDR2 SQIVND (reference sequence). Trimming removed 5 bases from V and 8 bases from J, with 6 bases in between. This CDR3 comprises 11 residues. The DNA for the CDR3 is TGTGCCAGTAGTCTGAGGGGGGAGCTGTTTTTT. Translation gives CASSLRGELFF.

There are a few counts of this clone. V usage is TRBV19 and J usage is TRBJ2-1; 12 bases fit TRBD2. CDR1 and CDR2 (germline): LNHDA, SQIVND (reference sequence). The CDR3 totals 16 residues. Trimming took 5 bases from V and 6 from J; bases not matched to a gene: 8. The CDR3 spells CASSSRLAGDRNEQFF. For the CDR3, the DNA is TGTGCCAGTAGTTCCCGACTAGCGGGAGATCGCAATGAGCAGTTCTTC.

In this sample, this clone turned up a few times. The CDR3 loop reads CASSLEDRGPGELFF. CDR3 nucleotide sequence: TGCGCCAGCAGCTTGGAGGACAGGGGGCCCGGGGAGCTGTTTTTT. The rearrangement joins TRBV5-1 to TRBJ2-2; TRBD1 aligns across 11 bases. Germline trimming cut 0 bases from V and 6 bases from J; bases unmatched to any gene: 1. Per germline, CDR1 SGHRS and CDR2 YFSETQ. The CDR3 sequence is 15 residues long.

This clone was observed a handful of times. This sequence joins TRBV30 and TRBJ1-5, with a tentative D call TRBD1 (6 bases). CDR1 GTSNPN and CDR2 SVGIG come from the germline V gene (reference sequence). V was pared by 4 bases and J by 2 bases, with 9 bases between. The CDR3 has 13 amino acids. The CDR3 loop reads CAWTDSRNQPQHF. DNA for the CDR3: TGTGCCTGGACGGACAGTCGCAATCAGCCCCAGCATTTT.

This clone was found many times. The rearrangement joins TRBV11-3 to TRBJ2-6, with D hard to call. Per the germline V gene, CDR1 is SGHNT and CDR2 is YENEEA. This CDR3 comprises 16 residues. V was trimmed by 0 bases and J by 0 bases, leaving 6 bases between them. As DNA, the CDR3 is TGTGCCAGCAGCTTAGACAGGTTCTCTGGGGCCAACGTCCTGACTTTC. Protein sequence: CASSLDRFSGANVLTF.

This clone was recorded many times. V and J are TRBV5-1 and TRBJ2-7; 8 bases are shared with TRBD1. The CDR3 length is 12 residues. Germline assignment: CDR1 SGHRS and CDR2 YFSETQ. Germline trimming cut 4 bases from V and 6 bases from J; bases unmatched to any gene: 3. In DNA, the CDR3 is TGCGCCAGCAGCGTTGACAGGGGCGAGCAGTACTTC. Translating it yields CASSVDRGEQYF.

This clone was seen more than once but under ten times. The chain combines TRBV5-4 with TRBJ1-2, with no clear D. Germline V lookup: CDR1 SGHNT, CDR2 YYREEE (reference sequence). V gave up 4 bases and J gave up 4 bases, with 8 bases separating them. This CDR3 is built from 12 residues. CDR3 nucleotides: TGTGCCAGCAGCGAGCGGAGCTATGGCTACACCTTC. It encodes CASSERSYGYTF.